The 10 T cell receptor beta chains given below trace back to one sample, sequenced in a study of T cell responses to AZD1222 COVID-19 vaccine. Profiled with immunoSEQ multiplex PCR; TCRdb holds only in-frame clones, not every one. The profile shows some 150,000 clones, less than 90% of them singletons. Sequenced here: peripheral blood, sampled on day 0 of AZD1222 vaccination. These receptors were taken from an adult in good health.

This clone has only one observation. J is TRBJ1-3 and V is TRBV7-2, with TRBD1 matching over 8 bases. The germline V gene has CDR1 SGHTA and CDR2 FQGNSA. Unmatched junction bases numbered 3, after V lost 3 bases and J lost 2 bases. This CDR3 region has 15 residues. CDR3: CASSFTQGAGNTIYF. CDR3 in DNA: TGTGCCAGCAGCTTCACACAGGGGGCTGGAAACACCATATATTTT.

The gene calls are TRBV27 and TRBJ2-3, with D uncertain. The ends were cut back, 4 bases at V and 0 bases at J, with 8 bases in the middle. Germline-derived CDR1 and CDR2 are MNHEY and SMNVEV (reference sequence). The CDR3 covers 14 residues. The CDR3 DNA sequence: TGTGCCAGCAGTTCCTTCCTTAGCACAGATACGCAGTATTTT. Translating it yields CASSSFLSTDTQYF.

This chain links TRBV6-6 with TRBJ1-1, with no clear D. V lost 5 bases and J 1 base, leaving 8 bases between the germline ends. The CDR3 sequence is 13 residues long. Germline CDR1 MNHNY, CDR2 SVGAGI (reference sequence). CDR3 coding DNA: TGTGCCAGCAGTACGTTTTGGAACACTGAAGCTTTCTTT. Translating it yields CASSTFWNTEAFF.

The chain uses TRBV2 and TRBJ1-5; no clear D. The CDR3 consists of 16 residues. Germline V lookup: CDR1 SNHLY, CDR2 FYNNEI. V lost 6 bases and J 0 bases, leaving 15 bases between the germline ends. CDR3 DNA sequence: TGTGCCAGCAGGGCGGGGATGGTTAGTAGCAATCAGCCCCAGCATTTT. Translating it yields CASRAGMVSSNQPQHF.

The chain is built from TRBV19 and TRBJ1-1, with a tentative D call TRBD1 (6 bases). CDR1 is LNHDA, CDR2 SQIVND, per germline (reference sequence). The length of the CDR3 is 13 residues. The germline V and J ends were trimmed by 8 bases and 3 bases, with 13 bases remaining between them. The CDR3 coding sequence is TGTGCCAGTGGTTGGACAGTGGACACTGAAGCTTTCTTT. This sequence encodes CASGWTVDTEAFF.

The chain carries TRBV19 and TRBJ2-7; 9 bases line up with TRBD1. The V and J ends lost 4 bases and 2 bases, in that order; junction bases with no gene match: 3. This CDR3 comprises 14 residues. Germline CDR1 LNHDA, CDR2 SQIVND (reference sequence). Here the CDR3 DNA reads TGTGCCAGTAGTACACAGGGGGCACCCTACGAGCAGTACTTC. Protein: CASSTQGAPYEQYF.

The chain has TRBV7-9 and TRBJ2-7, with D possibly TRBD1 on 6 matching bases. The CDR3 runs 15 residues. Trimming took off 5 bases at V and 3 bases at J, with 17 bases between the two ends. Germline-derived CDR1 and CDR2 are SEHNR and FQNEAQ (reference sequence). The CDR3 DNA reads TGTGCCAGCAGCCCTTCTAGGGGGTCGGGCTACGAGCAGTACTTC. Its protein is CASSPSRGSGYEQYF. Full variable domain (remainder filled in from reference TRBV7-9 and TRBJ2-7): DTGVSQNPRHKITKRGQNVTFRCDPISEHNRLYWYRQTLGQGPEFLTYFQNEAQLEKSRLLSDRFSAERPKGSFSTLEIQRTEQGDSAMYLCASSPSRGSGYEQYFGPGTRLTVT.

This chain uses TRBV7-8 with TRBJ1-4, with D possibly TRBD1 on 5 matching bases. The CDR3 length is 15 residues. Trimming took off 3 bases at V and 0 bases at J, with 8 bases between the two ends. CDR1 and CDR2 (germline): SGHVS, FQNEAQ. The CDR3: CASSLLTATNEKLFF. CDR3 sequence (DNA): TGTGCCAGCAGCTTGCTGACAGCAACTAATGAAAAACTGTTTTTT.

This chain connects TRBV7-9 to TRBJ2-2; TRBD2 matches 9 bases. J lost 6 bases, V lost 6 bases, and 8 bases had no gene match. The CDR3 is made up of 15 amino acids. Per the germline V gene, CDR1 is SEHNR and CDR2 is FQNEAQ (reference sequence). In nucleotides, the CDR3 is TGTGCCAGCAGTCTTGGACTAGCGAGCCCCGGGGAGCTGTTTTTT. This gives the protein CASSLGLASPGELFF.

The V call is TRBV29-1, the J call TRBJ1-1, with TRBD1 matching over 8 bases. The germline CDR1 and CDR2 sequences are SQVTM and ANQGSEA. The V and J ends lost 4 bases and 3 bases, in that order; junction bases with no gene match: 7. CDR3 length: 14 residues. The CDR3 loop is CSVAVTTGDTEAFF. The CDR3 DNA reads as TGCAGCGTTGCGGTGACGACAGGGGACACTGAAGCTTTCTTT.